These 26 T cell receptor beta chains were sequenced from one sample in a study of cytomegalovirus exposure and HLA in healthy donors. Amplification used 60 Vbeta primers and 13 Jbeta primers. Sequencing was performed with immunoSEQ multiplex PCR; in TCRdb, only in-frame clones are kept and a portion is missing. The sample has 150,000 to 200,000 clones; roughly 80% are singletons. Sequenced material: PBMCs. The receptors were gathered from a male donor in good health and CMV-seropositive.

This clone has a handful of counts. The genes are TRBV15 and TRBJ1-5, with unresolved D. Germline loops: CDR1 LNHNV, CDR2 YYDKDF (reference sequence). V was trimmed by 5 bases and J by 0 bases, leaving 8 bases between them. CDR3 size: 14 residues. CDR3 DNA sequence: TGTGCCACCAGCTCCCGGGGTAGCAATCAGCCCCAGCATTTT. This codes for CATSSRGSNQPQHF.

This clone was recorded a few times. V gene TRBV5-4 combines with J gene TRBJ2-7; maybe TRBD1 (6 bases). The germline CDR1 and CDR2 sequences are SGHNT and YYREEE (reference sequence). V lost 4 bases, J lost 1 base, and 18 bases lay in between. The CDR3 has 16 residues. This chain's CDR3 is CASSRERQDVSYEQYF. The CDR3 DNA is TGTGCCAGCAGCCGCGAGCGACAGGACGTATCCTACGAGCAGTACTTC.

In this sample, this clone turned up once. The gene calls are TRBV5-1 and TRBJ1-1; D is unresolved. The CDR3 is made up of 13 amino acids. Trimming pared 2 bases from V and 1 base from J, leaving 6 bases between. The V gene's germline CDR1 is SGHRS and CDR2 YFSETQ. CDR3 amino acids: CASSLAGNTEAFF. The DNA of the CDR3 is TGCGCCAGCAGCTTAGCGGGGAACACTGAAGCTTTCTTT.

The gene calls are TRBV30 and TRBJ2-2; 10 bases are a match to TRBD2. The CDR3 runs 14 residues. Germline V CDR1 and CDR2: GTSNPN, SVGIG (reference sequence). J gave up 5 bases and V 3 bases, and 3 bases lay outside the gene matches. CDR3 amino acids: CAWRLAGRTGELFF. CDR3 nucleotide sequence: TGTGCCTGGAGACTAGCGGGGAGGACCGGGGAGCTGTTTTTT.

This clone was found a few times. The J gene is TRBJ2-2, the V gene TRBV15; 9 nucleotides match TRBD1. The germline CDR1 and CDR2 sequences are LNHNV and YYDKDF (reference sequence). Trimming removed 3 bases from V and 4 bases from J; junction bases left unmatched: 0. This CDR3 contains 14 residues. The CDR3 sequence: CATSRTGGTGELFF. CDR3 DNA sequence: TGTGCCACCAGCAGGACAGGGGGCACCGGGGAGCTGTTTTTT.

The chain recombines TRBV6-1 with TRBJ1-1; TRBD1 is a possible D gene (6 bases). Germline V CDR1 and CDR2: MNHNS, SASEGT. The CDR3 covers 12 residues. Between the trimmed V and J ends, which lost 4 bases and 6 bases, there was a span of 9 bases. The CDR3, as DNA: TGTGCCAGCAGTGTGGGGGCCTCTGAAGCTTTCTTT. Translating it yields CASSVGASEAFF.

This rearrangement joins TRBV29-1 to TRBJ2-3; D ambiguous. Trimming left V 4 bases short and J 2 bases short, with 10 bases between. There are 13 residues in the CDR3. Germline assignment: CDR1 SQVTM and CDR2 ANQGSEA. In DNA, the CDR3 is TGCAGCGTTGGAAGCGAGAACACAGATACGCAGTATTTT. It specifies CSVGSENTDTQYF.

The chain links TRBV5-1 to TRBJ1-2; D perhaps matches TRBD1 (6 bases). CDR1 is SGHRS, CDR2 YFSETQ, per germline. There are 16 residues in the CDR3. Trimming removed 4 bases at V and 2 bases at J, with 18 bases between. For the CDR3, the DNA is TGCGCCAGCAGCCAAACCCGGGACAACAGGAACTATGGCTACACCTTC. Translating gives CASSQTRDNRNYGYTF.

The J gene is TRBJ2-1, the V gene TRBV14, with 7 bases fitting TRBD2. Trimming cost V 3 bases and J 0 bases; bases outside gene matches: 2. CDR1 and CDR2 (germline): SGHDN, FVKESK. The CDR3 is 15 amino acids. CDR3 residues: CASSQRGSSYNEQFF. CDR3 sequence (DNA): TGTGCCAGCAGCCAGCGGGGGAGCTCCTACAATGAGCAGTTCTTC. The full variable domain, in which reference TRBV14 and TRBJ2-1 provide the parts outside the CDR3, is EAGVTQFPSHSVIEKGQTVTLRCDPISGHDNLYWYRRVMGKEIKFLLHFVKESKQDESGMPNNRFLAERTGGTYSTLKVQPAELEDSGVYFCASSQRGSSYNEQFFGPGTRLTVL.

The gene calls are TRBV7-2 and TRBJ2-7; TRBD2 matches 9 bases. Per germline, CDR1 SGHTA and CDR2 FQGNSA. V dropped 0 bases and J dropped 7; count of bases not matched to a gene: 10. CDR3 length: 16 residues. CDR3 loop: CASSLASNRAGGEQYF. The CDR3 DNA reads TGTGCCAGCAGCTTAGCAAGTAATCGGGCGGGGGGGGAGCAGTACTTC. Looking up the rest from reference TRBV7-2 and TRBJ2-7 gives the full variable domain: GAGVSQSPSNKVTEKGKDVELRCDPISGHTALYWYRQSLGQGLEFLIYFQGNSAPDKSGLPSDRFSAERTGGSVSTLTIQRTQQEDSAVYLCASSLASNRAGGEQYFGPGTRLTVT.

This clone was seen just once. The V gene is TRBV4-1, the J gene TRBJ2-7; TRBD1 aligns across 9 bases. CDR3 length equals 14 residues. The V segment lost 2 bases and the J segment 3 bases; nucleotides outside the gene matches: 2. Germline V gene lookup returns CDR1 MGHRA and CDR2 YSYEKL. This chain's CDR3 is CASSQPGQGYEQYF. In DNA form, the CDR3 reads TGCGCCAGCAGCCAACCGGGACAGGGCTACGAGCAGTACTTC.

The chain uses TRBV9 and TRBJ2-1; 9 bases map to TRBD2. The CDR3 is 16 amino acids. Trimming took 1 base from V and 4 from J; bases not matched to a gene: 6. Germline V gene data show CDR1 as SGDLS and CDR2 as YYNGEE. CDR3 loop: CASSVSSGIGYNEQFF. CDR3 sequence (DNA): TGTGCCAGCAGCGTATCTAGCGGGATAGGTTACAATGAGCAGTTCTTC.

V usage is TRBV27 and J usage is TRBJ2-7; weak D call: TRBD2 (5 bases). This CDR3 region has 15 residues. Germline V gene data show CDR1 as MNHEY and CDR2 as SMNVEV (reference sequence). V lost 0 bases, J lost 3 bases, and 12 bases lay in between. The CDR3 bases are TGTGCCAGCAGTTTATCGGACCCTAGCATCTACGAGCAGTACTTC. Its translation: CASSLSDPSIYEQYF.

The rearrangement links TRBV6-5 to TRBJ2-7; 10 bases align to TRBD2. Germline loops: CDR1 MNHEY, CDR2 SVGAGI. The CDR3 is 14 amino acids. The J segment lost 9 bases and the V segment lost 2 bases, leaving 7 bases of the junction unmatched. The CDR3 protein is CASSYTAGGRSQYF. CDR3 sequence (DNA): TGTGCCAGCAGTTACACAGCGGGGGGGCGATCGCAGTACTTC.

CDR3 region: CASSPGQISYEQYF. In DNA, the CDR3 is TGTGCCAGCTCACCGGGACAGATCTCCTACGAGCAGTACTTC. The chain is built from TRBV18 and TRBJ2-7; 7 bases align to TRBD1. The V gene's germline CDR1 is KGHSH and CDR2 LQKENI. Trimming took 3 bases from V and 0 from J; bases not matched to a gene: 2. This CDR3 is built from 14 residues.

As DNA, the CDR3 is TGCGCCAGCAGCCAAACGAGCGGGGGGCCAAATGAGCAGTTCTTC. Translated, it gives CASSQTSGGPNEQFF. This rearrangement joins TRBV5-1 to TRBJ2-1, with 9 bases identical to TRBD2. The ends lost 4 bases at V and 7 bases at J; junction bases unmatched: 9. This CDR3 has 15 amino acids. CDR1 and CDR2 from the germline V gene are SGHRS and YFSETQ.

The chain is built from TRBV9 and TRBJ2-7; possible D gene TRBD2, 6 bases. The CDR3 contains 14 residues. Trimming left V 4 bases short and J 0 bases short, with 11 bases between. CDR1 is SGDLS, CDR2 YYNGEE, per germline. In DNA, the CDR3 is TGTGCCAGCAGCCCTCCCGGGAGCTCCTACGAGCAGTACTTC. Translated, it gives CASSPPGSSYEQYF.

This clone was detected only once. The chain carries TRBV28 and TRBJ1-6; tentative D call: TRBD1 (5 bases). The CDR3 sequence is 14 residues long. V was clipped by 9 bases and J by 0 bases, with 9 bases between them. CDR1 and CDR2 (germline): MDHEN, SYDVKM. CDR3 region: CASGGSSYNSPLHF. The DNA for the CDR3 is TGTGCCAGTGGGGGGAGCTCCTATAATTCACCCCTCCACTTT.

The chain joins TRBV30 to TRBJ1-5; D not certain. Trimming cost V 2 bases and J 1 base, with 3 bases left between them. The germline gives CDR1 GTSNPN, CDR2 SVGIG (reference sequence). There are 12 residues in the CDR3. CDR3 loop: CAWSPSNQPQHF. The DNA for the CDR3 is TGTGCCTGGAGTCCAAGCAATCAGCCCCAGCATTTT. Together with reference TRBV30 and TRBJ1-5, the CDR3 gives the full variable domain: SQTIHQWPATLVQPVGSPLSLECTVEGTSNPNLYWYRQAAGRGLQLLFYSVGIGQISSEVPQNLSASRPQDRQFILSSKKLLLSDSGFYLCAWSPSNQPQHFGDGTRLSIL.

This sequence joins TRBV30 and TRBJ1-5, with TRBD1 as a possible D gene (6 bases). The germline gives CDR1 GTSNPN, CDR2 SVGIG (reference sequence). The length of the CDR3 is 13 residues. V lost 5 bases to trimming and J lost 7 bases, with 15 bases between them. In DNA form, the CDR3 reads TGTGCCTGGTCGCAGGGGAGGGAGCAGCCCCAGCATTTT. As protein: CAWSQGREQPQHF.

The rearrangement joins TRBV7-9 to TRBJ2-7; the D gene is possibly TRBD1 (6 bases). Per germline, CDR1 SEHNR and CDR2 FQNEAQ (reference sequence). This CDR3 is 13 amino acids long. V lost 3 bases and J 3 bases, leaving 9 bases between the germline ends. CDR3 sequence (DNA): TGTGCCAGCAGCTTGACAGGCATCTACGAGCAGTACTTC. This codes for CASSLTGIYEQYF.

J is TRBJ1-5 and V is TRBV6-6; TRBD1 is a possible D gene (5 bases). V lost 6 bases and J lost 5, with 14 bases in between. The CDR3 has 14 amino acids. Per germline, CDR1 MNHNY and CDR2 SVGAGI (reference sequence). CDR3 amino acids: CASSHAGDYQPQHF. Written as DNA, the CDR3 is TGTGCCAGCAGCCACGCGGGGGACTATCAGCCCCAGCATTTT.

This chain uses TRBV6-1 with TRBJ1-2, with TRBD1 matching over 10 bases. Germline CDR1 is MNHNS and CDR2 is SASEGT. V lost 6 bases and J lost 4; bases outside the gene matches: 8. The CDR3 is 15 residues long. The CDR3: CASRPGTGVSYGYTF. In DNA, the CDR3 is TGTGCCAGCAGACCCGGGACAGGGGTTTCCTATGGCTACACCTTC.

This clone was found once. The chain has TRBV15 and TRBJ1-1; the D is unclear. CDR1 is LNHNV and CDR2 is YYDKDF in the germline V gene (reference sequence). The V end was cut by 1 base, the J end by 4 bases, with 10 bases between. The CDR3 is made up of 14 amino acids. CDR3 in DNA: TGTGCCACCAGCAGAGTTGCGGATCTCACTGAAGCTTTCTTT. Its protein product is CATSRVADLTEAFF.

The chain has TRBV10-3 and TRBJ2-7; 10 nucleotides agree with TRBD2. Germline values: CDR1 ENHRY, CDR2 SYGVKD. Trimming at V came to 5 bases and at J to 1 base, leaving 8 bases not matched to a gene. CDR3 length: 16 amino acids. DNA for the CDR3: TGTGCCATCAGTCCCGCTGGAGCGGGAGGGTCCTACGAGCAGTACTTC. Its protein product is CAISPAGAGGSYEQYF.

This chain connects TRBV28 to TRBJ1-3; maybe TRBD1 (6 bases). Trimming removed 5 bases from V and 4 bases from J, with 18 bases in between. The germline V gene encodes CDR1 MDHEN and CDR2 SYDVKM. The CDR3 spans 16 residues. This CDR3 reads CASSATGHTRGNTIYF. CDR3 nucleotide sequence: TGTGCCAGCAGTGCAACAGGGCACACTCGCGGAAACACCATATATTTT.